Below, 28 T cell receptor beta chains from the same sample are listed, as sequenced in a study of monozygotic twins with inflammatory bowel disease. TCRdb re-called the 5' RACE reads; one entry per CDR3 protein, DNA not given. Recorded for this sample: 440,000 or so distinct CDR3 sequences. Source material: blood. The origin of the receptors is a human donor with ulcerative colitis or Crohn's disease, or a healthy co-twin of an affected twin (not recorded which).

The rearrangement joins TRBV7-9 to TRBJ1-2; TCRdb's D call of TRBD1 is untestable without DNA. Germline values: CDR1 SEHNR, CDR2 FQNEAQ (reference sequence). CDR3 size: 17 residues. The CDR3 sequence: CASSLLGQRWGYYGYTF. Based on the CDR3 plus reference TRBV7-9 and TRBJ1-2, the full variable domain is DTGVSQNPRHKITKRGQNVTFRCDPISEHNRLYWYRQTLGQGPEFLTYFQNEAQLEKSRLLSDRFSAERPKGSFSTLEIQRTEQGDSAMYLCASSLLGQRWGYYGYTFGSGTRLTVV.

The CDR3: CATSDRLAGSYNEQFF. The chain is built from TRBV24-1 and TRBJ2-1; TCRdb reports TRBD2, a call that lacks DNA to check it against. The germline V gene encodes CDR1 KGHDR and CDR2 SFDVKD. The CDR3 totals 16 residues.

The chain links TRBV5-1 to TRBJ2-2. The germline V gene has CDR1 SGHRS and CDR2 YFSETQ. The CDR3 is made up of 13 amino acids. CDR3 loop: CASSNRNTGELFF. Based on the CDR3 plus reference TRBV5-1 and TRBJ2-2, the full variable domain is KAGVTQTPRYLIKTRGQQVTLSCSPISGHRSVSWYQQTPGQGLQFLFEYFSETQRNKGNFPGRFSGRQFSNSRSEMNVSTLELGDSALYLCASSNRNTGELFFGEGSRLTVL.

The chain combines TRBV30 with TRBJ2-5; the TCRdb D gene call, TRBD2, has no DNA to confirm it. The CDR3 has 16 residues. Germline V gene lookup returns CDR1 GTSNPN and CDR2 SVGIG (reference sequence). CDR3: CAAGGAGLASRETQYF.

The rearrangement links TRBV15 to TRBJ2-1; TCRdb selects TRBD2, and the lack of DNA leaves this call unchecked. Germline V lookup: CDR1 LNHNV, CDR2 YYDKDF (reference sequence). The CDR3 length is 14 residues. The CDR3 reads CATSNGRLRNEQFF.

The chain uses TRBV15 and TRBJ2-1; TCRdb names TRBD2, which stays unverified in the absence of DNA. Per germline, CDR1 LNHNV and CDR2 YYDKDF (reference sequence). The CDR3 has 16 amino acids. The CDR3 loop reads CATSGGLAGAYNEQFF.

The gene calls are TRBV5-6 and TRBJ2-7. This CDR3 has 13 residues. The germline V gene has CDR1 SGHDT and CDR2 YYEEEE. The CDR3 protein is CASSLVTKLEQYF.

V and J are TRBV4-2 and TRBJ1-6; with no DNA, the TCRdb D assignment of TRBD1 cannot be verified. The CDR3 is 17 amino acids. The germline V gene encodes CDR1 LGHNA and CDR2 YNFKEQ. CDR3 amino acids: CASSQARTGVLSSPLHF.

CDR3 protein: CASSLGLTRNTEAFF. J is TRBJ1-1 and V is TRBV13. The CDR3 length is 15 residues. Germline V CDR1 and CDR2: PRHDT, FYEKMQ (reference sequence).

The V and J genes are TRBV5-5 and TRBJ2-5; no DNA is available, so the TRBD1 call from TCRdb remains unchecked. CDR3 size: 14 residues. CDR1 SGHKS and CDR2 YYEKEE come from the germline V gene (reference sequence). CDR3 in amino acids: CASSLITGKETQYF.

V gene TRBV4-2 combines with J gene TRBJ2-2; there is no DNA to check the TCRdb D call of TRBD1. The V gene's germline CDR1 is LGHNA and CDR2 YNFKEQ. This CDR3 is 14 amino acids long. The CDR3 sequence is CASRPPKDTGELFF.

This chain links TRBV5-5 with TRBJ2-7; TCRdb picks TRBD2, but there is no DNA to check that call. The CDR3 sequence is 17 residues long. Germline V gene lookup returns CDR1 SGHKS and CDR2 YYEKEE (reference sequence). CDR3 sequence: CASTSPTSGSKRVKQYF.

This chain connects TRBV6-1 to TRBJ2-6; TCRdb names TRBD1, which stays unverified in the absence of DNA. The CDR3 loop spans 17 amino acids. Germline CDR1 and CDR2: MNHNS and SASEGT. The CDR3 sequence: CASKESGTLRRANVLTF.

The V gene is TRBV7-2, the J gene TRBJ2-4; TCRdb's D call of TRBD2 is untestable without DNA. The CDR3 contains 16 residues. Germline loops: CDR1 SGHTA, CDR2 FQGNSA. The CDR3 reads CASSPSQAAPSNLQYF.

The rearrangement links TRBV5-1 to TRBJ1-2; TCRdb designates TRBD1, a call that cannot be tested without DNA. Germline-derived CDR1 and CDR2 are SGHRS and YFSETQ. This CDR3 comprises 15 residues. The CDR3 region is CASSSSLSSSGGYTF.

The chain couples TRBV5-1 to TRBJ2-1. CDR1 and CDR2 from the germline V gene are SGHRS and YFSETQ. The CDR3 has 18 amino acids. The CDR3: CASSLVLSALKGYNEQFF.

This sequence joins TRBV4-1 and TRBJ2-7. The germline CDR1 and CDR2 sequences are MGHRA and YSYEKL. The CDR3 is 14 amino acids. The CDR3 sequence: CASSQEAQAYEQYF.

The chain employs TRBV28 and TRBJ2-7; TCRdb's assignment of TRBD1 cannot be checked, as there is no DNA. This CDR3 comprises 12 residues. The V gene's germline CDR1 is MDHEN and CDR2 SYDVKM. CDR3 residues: CASSTNRGTSHF.

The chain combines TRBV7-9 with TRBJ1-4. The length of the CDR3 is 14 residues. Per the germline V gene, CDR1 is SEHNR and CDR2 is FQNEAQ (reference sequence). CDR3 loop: CASSGAVNNEKLFF.

The CDR3 here is CSARQGGEQFF. The chain employs TRBV20-1 and TRBJ2-1; the TCRdb D gene call, TRBD1, has no DNA to confirm it. Per germline, CDR1 DFQATT and CDR2 SNEGSKA (reference sequence). CDR3 length equals 11 residues.

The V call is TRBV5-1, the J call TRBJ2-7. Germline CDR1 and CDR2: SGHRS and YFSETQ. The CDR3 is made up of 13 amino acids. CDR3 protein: CASSLTSVYEQYF.

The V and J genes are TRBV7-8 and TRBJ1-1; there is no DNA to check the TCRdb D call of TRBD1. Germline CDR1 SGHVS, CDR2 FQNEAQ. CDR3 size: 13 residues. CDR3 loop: CASSPRAGKEAFF.

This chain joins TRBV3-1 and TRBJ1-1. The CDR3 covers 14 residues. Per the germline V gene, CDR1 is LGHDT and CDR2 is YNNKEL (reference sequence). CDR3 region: CASSQTTGWAEAFF. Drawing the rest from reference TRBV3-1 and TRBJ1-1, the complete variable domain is DTAVSQTPKYLVTQMGNDKSIKCEQNLGHDTMYWYKQDSKKFLKIMFSYNNKELIINETVPNRFSPKSPDKAHLNLHINSLELGDSAVYFCASSQTTGWAEAFFGQGTRLTVV.

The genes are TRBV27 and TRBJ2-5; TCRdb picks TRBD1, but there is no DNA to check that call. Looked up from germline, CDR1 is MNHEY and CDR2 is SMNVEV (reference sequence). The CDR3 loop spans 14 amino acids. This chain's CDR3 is CASSSTGAWETQYF.

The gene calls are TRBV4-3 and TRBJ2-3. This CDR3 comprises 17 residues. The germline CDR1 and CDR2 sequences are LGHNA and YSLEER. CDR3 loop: CASSQGPSNQGPDTQYF.

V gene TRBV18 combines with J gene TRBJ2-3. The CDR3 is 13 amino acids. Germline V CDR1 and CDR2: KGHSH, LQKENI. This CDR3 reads CASSPPLTDTQYF.

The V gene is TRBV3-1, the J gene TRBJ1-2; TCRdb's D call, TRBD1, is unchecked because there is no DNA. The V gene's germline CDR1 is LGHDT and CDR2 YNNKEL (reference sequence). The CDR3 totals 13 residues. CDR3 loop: CASSPLGRLGYTF.

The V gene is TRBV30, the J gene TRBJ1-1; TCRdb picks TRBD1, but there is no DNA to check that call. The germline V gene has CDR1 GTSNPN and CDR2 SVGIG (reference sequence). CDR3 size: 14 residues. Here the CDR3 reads CAWSVRRGGTEAFF.